These T cell receptor beta chains were read from a single sample in a study of T cell changes during pregnancy in multiple sclerosis. Measured with immunoSEQ multiplex PCR; TCRdb has only the in-frame clones, and not every one. The profile shows more than 40,000 clones, around 89% of them singletons. The input for sequencing was CD4+ T cells from peripheral blood mononuclear cells, taken in the first trimester of pregnancy. Source of these receptors: a female donor with multiple sclerosis, enrolled in a pregnancy study. The CDR3 runs from the conserved cysteine through the conserved F or W. D genes are given only for firm matches. Some rows have no size entry. The others give once, few or many, or a class for an expanded clone.

j_gene: TRBJ2-1; v_gene: TRBV5-4; abundance: NA; d_gene: TRBD2; CDR3aa: CASSATGTSGYNEQFF; CDR3nt: TGTGCCAGCAGCGCGACCGGGACTAGCGGTTACAATGAGCAGTTCTTC
j_gene: TRBJ1-1; v_gene: TRBV11-3; abundance: once; d_gene: NA; CDR3aa: CASSLTGNTEAFF; CDR3nt: TGTGCCAGCAGCCTCACAGGGAACACTGAAGCTTTCTTT
j_gene: TRBJ1-1; v_gene: TRBV4-2; abundance: NA; d_gene: NA; CDR3aa: CASSHRRGPGTEAFF; CDR3nt: TGTGCCAGCAGCCACCGCCGCGGCCCGGGGACTGAAGCTTTCTTT
j_gene: TRBJ1-3; v_gene: TRBV18; abundance: NA; d_gene: TRBD1; CDR3aa: CASSPRDSGNTIYF; CDR3nt: TGTGCCAGCTCACCCCGGGACAGCGGAAACACCATATATTTT
j_gene: TRBJ1-2; v_gene: TRBV5-4; abundance: NA; d_gene: NA; CDR3aa: CASLVAGAGNGYTF; CDR3nt: TGTGCCAGCTTGGTTGCGGGGGCGGGAAACGGCTACACCTTC
j_gene: TRBJ1-1; v_gene: TRBV9; abundance: NA; d_gene: NA; CDR3aa: CASSVVSEVTNEAFF; CDR3nt: TGTGCCAGCAGCGTAGTGTCGGAGGTAACTAATGAAGCTTTCTTT
j_gene: TRBJ1-4; v_gene: TRBV5-1; abundance: NA; d_gene: TRBD1; CDR3aa: CASRPRTGGDEKLFF; CDR3nt: TGCGCCAGCAGGCCCAGGACAGGGGGCGATGAAAAACTGTTTTTT
j_gene: TRBJ1-1; v_gene: TRBV9; abundance: NA; d_gene: NA; CDR3aa: CASSVLSNTEAFF; CDR3nt: TGTGCCAGCAGCGTACTAAGTAACACTGAAGCTTTCTTT
j_gene: TRBJ2-7; v_gene: TRBV11-3; abundance: NA; d_gene: NA; CDR3aa: CASSLDKGHHEQYF; CDR3nt: TGTGCCAGCAGCTTAGATAAGGGACACCACGAGCAGTACTTC
j_gene: TRBJ2-7; v_gene: TRBV6-1; abundance: NA; d_gene: TRBD2; CDR3aa: CASSEGGGAREQYF; CDR3nt: TGTGCCAGCAGTGAAGGGGGGGGAGCCCGCGAGCAGTACTTC
j_gene: TRBJ1-5; v_gene: TRBV5-8; abundance: NA; d_gene: NA; CDR3aa: CASSLGQPVQPQHF; CDR3nt: TGTGCCAGCAGCCTTGGGCAGCCTGTTCAGCCCCAGCATTTT
j_gene: TRBJ1-1; v_gene: TRBV10-3; abundance: NA; d_gene: NA; CDR3aa: CAITPGLSTEAFF; CDR3nt: TGTGCCATCACCCCGGGTTTATCAACTGAAGCTTTCTTT
j_gene: TRBJ1-1; v_gene: TRBV27; abundance: once; d_gene: NA; CDR3aa: CASSLGQFAWTEAFF; CDR3nt: TGTGCCAGCAGTTTAGGGCAGTTTGCATGGACTGAAGCTTTCTTT
j_gene: TRBJ2-7; v_gene: TRBV7-2; abundance: NA; d_gene: TRBD2; CDR3aa: CASSLSGMGKVQNEQYF; CDR3nt: TGTGCCAGCAGCTTAAGCGGGATGGGCAAGGTACAGAACGAGCAGTACTTC
j_gene: TRBJ2-7; v_gene: TRBV5-4; abundance: NA; d_gene: NA; CDR3aa: CASSLWQVSYEQYF; CDR3nt: TGTGCCAGCAGCTTGTGGCAGGTTTCCTACGAGCAGTACTTC
j_gene: TRBJ1-5; v_gene: TRBV5-1; abundance: NA; d_gene: TRBD1; CDR3aa: CASSLGGRGNQPQHF; CDR3nt: TGCGCCAGCAGCTTAGGAGGCAGGGGGAATCAGCCCCAGCATTTT
j_gene: TRBJ1-3; v_gene: TRBV11-2; abundance: NA; d_gene: NA; CDR3aa: CASSLVYSGNTIYF; CDR3nt: TGTGCCAGCAGCTTAGTATACTCTGGAAACACCATATATTTT
j_gene: TRBJ2-2; v_gene: TRBV25-1; abundance: NA; d_gene: NA; CDR3aa: CASSGGANTGELFF; CDR3nt: TGTGCCAGCAGTGGCGGGGCGAACACCGGGGAGCTGTTTTTT
j_gene: TRBJ2-1; v_gene: TRBV5-1; abundance: NA; d_gene: TRBD2; CDR3aa: CASSPSGSLGNFF; CDR3nt: TGCGCCAGCAGCCCCAGCGGGAGTCTTGGTAATTTCTTC
j_gene: TRBJ2-7; v_gene: TRBV7-2; abundance: NA; d_gene: NA; CDR3aa: CASSSGQFYEQYF; CDR3nt: TGTGCCAGCAGCTCTGGACAGTTCTACGAGCAGTACTTC
j_gene: TRBJ2-3; v_gene: TRBV5-6; abundance: NA; d_gene: TRBD1; CDR3aa: CASSPSPGQGTDTQYF; CDR3nt: TGTGCCAGCAGCCCGTCTCCCGGACAGGGAACAGATACGCAGTATTTT
j_gene: TRBJ2-5; v_gene: TRBV18; abundance: NA; d_gene: TRBD1; CDR3aa: CASSRQGETQYF; CDR3nt: TGTGCCAGCTCACGACAGGGGGAGACCCAGTACTTC
j_gene: TRBJ2-1; v_gene: TRBV9; abundance: NA; d_gene: TRBD2; CDR3aa: CASSQARASGGRYNEQFF; CDR3nt: TGTGCCAGCAGCCAAGCTAGGGCTAGCGGAGGTCGGTACAATGAGCAGTTCTTC
j_gene: TRBJ2-5; v_gene: TRBV6-1; abundance: NA; d_gene: NA; CDR3aa: CASSRTWGLQETQYF; CDR3nt: TGTGCCAGCAGCCGGACTTGGGGTCTCCAAGAGACCCAGTACTTC
j_gene: TRBJ2-7; v_gene: TRBV7-7; abundance: once; d_gene: TRBD2; CDR3aa: CASSLTSGSYEQYF; CDR3nt: TGTGCTAGCAGCTTAACTAGCGGGAGCTACGAGCAGTACTTC
j_gene: TRBJ2-1; v_gene: TRBV7-2; abundance: NA; d_gene: NA; CDR3aa: CASSLVHNPNNEQFF; CDR3nt: TGTGCCAGCAGCTTAGTACACAACCCCAACAATGAGCAGTTCTTC
j_gene: TRBJ1-2; v_gene: TRBV29-1; abundance: once; d_gene: TRBD1; CDR3aa: CSVGTGSGYGYTF; CDR3nt: TGCAGCGTTGGGACAGGGTCGGGGTATGGCTACACCTTC
j_gene: TRBJ2-1; v_gene: TRBV7-2; abundance: NA; d_gene: TRBD2; CDR3aa: CASSTLAGGGNEQFF; CDR3nt: TGTGCCAGCAGCACTCTAGCGGGAGGGGGTAATGAGCAGTTCTTC
j_gene: TRBJ2-2; v_gene: TRBV28; abundance: NA; d_gene: NA; CDR3aa: CASSLDSTGELFF; CDR3nt: TGTGCCAGCAGCCTGGACAGCACCGGGGAGCTGTTTTTT
j_gene: TRBJ1-5; v_gene: TRBV6-5; abundance: NA; d_gene: TRBD1; CDR3aa: CASSSDRGWQPQHF; CDR3nt: TGTGCCAGCAGTTCGGACAGGGGATGGCAGCCCCAGCATTTT
j_gene: TRBJ1-2; v_gene: TRBV28; abundance: NA; d_gene: NA; CDR3aa: CASSPGFVYGYTF; CDR3nt: TGTGCCAGCAGTCCCGGGTTCGTTTATGGCTACACCTTC
j_gene: TRBJ2-5; v_gene: TRBV7-2; abundance: NA; d_gene: NA; CDR3aa: CASSLVRTVQETQYF; CDR3nt: TGTGCCAGCAGCTTAGTCCGGACAGTCCAAGAGACCCAGTACTTC
j_gene: TRBJ2-5; v_gene: TRBV25-1; abundance: NA; d_gene: NA; CDR3aa: CASSEPDTHQPYQETQYF; CDR3nt: TGTGCCAGCAGTGAACCAGACACCCACCAGCCGTACCAAGAGACCCAGTACTTC